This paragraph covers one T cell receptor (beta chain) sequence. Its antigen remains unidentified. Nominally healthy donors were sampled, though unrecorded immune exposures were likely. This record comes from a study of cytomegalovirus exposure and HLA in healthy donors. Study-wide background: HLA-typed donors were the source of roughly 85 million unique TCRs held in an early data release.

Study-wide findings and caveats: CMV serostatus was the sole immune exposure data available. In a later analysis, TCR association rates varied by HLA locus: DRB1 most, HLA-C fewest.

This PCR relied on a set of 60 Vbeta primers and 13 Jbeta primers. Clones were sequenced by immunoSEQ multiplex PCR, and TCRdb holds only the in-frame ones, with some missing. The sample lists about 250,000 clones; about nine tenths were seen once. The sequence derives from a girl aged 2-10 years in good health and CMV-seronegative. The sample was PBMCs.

The CDR3 sequence is CASSLVDSYNEQFF. Written as DNA, the CDR3 is TGTGCCAGCAGCTTGGTGGACAGTTACAATGAGCAGTTCTTC. The rearrangement joins TRBV5-5 to TRBJ2-1, with D possibly matching TRBD1 (6 bases). The germline V gene encodes CDR1 SGHKS and CDR2 YYEKEE (reference sequence). V was pared by 0 bases and J by 4 bases, with 8 bases between. The CDR3 is made up of 14 amino acids.